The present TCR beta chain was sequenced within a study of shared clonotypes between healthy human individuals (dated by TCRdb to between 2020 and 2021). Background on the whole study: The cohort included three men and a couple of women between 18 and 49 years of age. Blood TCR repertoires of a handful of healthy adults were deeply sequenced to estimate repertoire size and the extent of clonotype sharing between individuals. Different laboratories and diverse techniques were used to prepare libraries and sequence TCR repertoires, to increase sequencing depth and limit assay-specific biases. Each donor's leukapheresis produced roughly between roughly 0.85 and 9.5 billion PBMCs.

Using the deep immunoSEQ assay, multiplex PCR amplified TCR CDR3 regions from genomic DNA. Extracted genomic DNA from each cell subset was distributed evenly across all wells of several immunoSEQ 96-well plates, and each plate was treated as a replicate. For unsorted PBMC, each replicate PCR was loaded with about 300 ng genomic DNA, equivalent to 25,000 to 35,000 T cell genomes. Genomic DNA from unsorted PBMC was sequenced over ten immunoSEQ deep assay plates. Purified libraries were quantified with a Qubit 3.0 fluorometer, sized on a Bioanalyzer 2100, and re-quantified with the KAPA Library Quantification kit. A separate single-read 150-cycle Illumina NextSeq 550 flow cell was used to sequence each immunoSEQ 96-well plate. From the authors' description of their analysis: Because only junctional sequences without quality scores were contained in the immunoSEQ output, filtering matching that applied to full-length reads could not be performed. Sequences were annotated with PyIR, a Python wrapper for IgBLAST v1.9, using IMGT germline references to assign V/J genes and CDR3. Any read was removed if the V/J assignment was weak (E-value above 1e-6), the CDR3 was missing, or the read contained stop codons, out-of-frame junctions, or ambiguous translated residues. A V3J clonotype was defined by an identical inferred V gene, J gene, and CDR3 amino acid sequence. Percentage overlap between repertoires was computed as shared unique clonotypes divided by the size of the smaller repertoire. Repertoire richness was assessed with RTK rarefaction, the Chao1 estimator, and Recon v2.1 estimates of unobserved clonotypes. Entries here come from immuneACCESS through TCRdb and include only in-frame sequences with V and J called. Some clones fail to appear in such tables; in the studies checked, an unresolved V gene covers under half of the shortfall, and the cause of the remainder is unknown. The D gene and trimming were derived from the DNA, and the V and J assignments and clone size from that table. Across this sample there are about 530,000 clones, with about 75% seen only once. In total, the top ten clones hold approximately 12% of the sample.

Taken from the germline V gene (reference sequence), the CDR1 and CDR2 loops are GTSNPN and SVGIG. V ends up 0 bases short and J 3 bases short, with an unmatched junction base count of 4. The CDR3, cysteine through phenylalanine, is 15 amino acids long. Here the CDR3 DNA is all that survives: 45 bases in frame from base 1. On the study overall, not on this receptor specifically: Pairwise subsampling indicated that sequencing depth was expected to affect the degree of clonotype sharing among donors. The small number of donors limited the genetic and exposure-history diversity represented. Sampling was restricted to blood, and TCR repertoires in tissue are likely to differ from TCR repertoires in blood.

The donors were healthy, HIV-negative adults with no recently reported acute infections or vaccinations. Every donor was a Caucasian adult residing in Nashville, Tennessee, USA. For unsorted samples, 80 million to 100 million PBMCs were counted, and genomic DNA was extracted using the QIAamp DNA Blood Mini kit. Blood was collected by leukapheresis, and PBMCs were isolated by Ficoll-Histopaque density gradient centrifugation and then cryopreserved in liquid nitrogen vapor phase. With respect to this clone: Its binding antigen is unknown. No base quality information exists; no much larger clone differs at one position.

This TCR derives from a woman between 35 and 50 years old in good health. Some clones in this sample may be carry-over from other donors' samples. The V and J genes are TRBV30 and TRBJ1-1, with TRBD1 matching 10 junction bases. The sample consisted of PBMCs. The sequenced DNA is TGTGCCTGGAGTGTACCGGGACAGGGGTACACTGAAGCTTTCTTT. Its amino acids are CAWSVPGQGYTEAFF.